This is a list of T cell receptor beta chains from one sample in a study of T cells in Graves' hyperthyroidism and ophthalmopathy. TCRdb re-called the multiplex PCR reads with MiXCR, one entry per CDR3 protein. The top ten clones hold less than 35% of a sample with around 430,000 distinct CDR3 sequences, under 15% of them seen once. Specimen: blood. These receptors were obtained from a woman in her 30s with Graves' hyperthyroidism. Both conserved end residues are part of each CDR3. The order of the fields is V gene, CDR3 protein.

V: TRBV7-9; CDR3: CASSLGQGDTYGYTF
V: TRBV20-1; CDR3: CSASIPAEPYEQYF
V: TRBV2; CDR3: CVSRQDRYSNQPQHF
V: TRBV20-1; CDR3: CSARAASGSNEQYF
V: TRBV18; CDR3: CASSPSTEDEQYF
V: TRBV28; CDR3: CASSKQGRDEKLFF
V: TRBV30; CDR3: CAWSGDSYNEQFF
V: TRBV7-6; CDR3: CASSLNRGDYGYTF
V: TRBV28; CDR3: CASRAGQGNTGELFF
V: TRBV5-8; CDR3: CASSARLAAYYEQYF
V: TRBV28; CDR3: CASSWGGTGLNIQYF
V: TRBV7-6; CDR3: CASRRGEDEYF
V: TRBV15; CDR3: CATSRPTTGGWEQFF
V: TRBV7-8; CDR3: CASSKDPTDTQYF
V: TRBV30; CDR3: CAWSVDSPVDTQYF
V: TRBV20-1; CDR3: CSARWEGSTDTQYF
V: TRBV7-8; CDR3: CASSLALATNTGELFF
V: TRBV10-3; CDR3: CAISAAGGGETQYF
V: TRBV30; CDR3: CAWAPRDRGRLGTEAFF
V: TRBV29-1; CDR3: CSVGGVLRGTEAFF
V: TRBV30; CDR3: CAWSQGTGWGEQYF
V: TRBV20-1; CDR3: CSARGTTINEQFF
V: TRBV11-1; CDR3: CASSFVNEQYF
V: TRBV20-1; CDR3: CSAREKRPGQVPFVPGSNEKLFF
V: TRBV20-1; CDR3: CSAAPGTSSYEQYF
V: TRBV12-3/TRBV12-4; CDR3: CASSFGTSPYNEQFF
V: TRBV28; CDR3: CASSTGTTPYEQYF
V: TRBV28; CDR3: CASSPLMWGGDGYTF
V: TRBV6-2/TRBV6-3; CDR3: CASSHAGDSSYEQYF
V: TRBV6-1; CDR3: CASRRQGSQETQYF
V: TRBV18; CDR3: CASSPGQADYGYTF
V: TRBV3-1; CDR3: CASSETGTYYSPQHF
V: TRBV7-9; CDR3: CASSPGTHNEQFF
V: TRBV24-1; CDR3: CATSDGISNQPQHF
V: TRBV28; CDR3: CASSKSDTGELFF
V: TRBV20-1; CDR3: CSAREGLAGVGETQYF
V: TRBV28; CDR3: CASSSTGTGYQPQHF
V: TRBV25-1; CDR3: CASSEDAPSKTQYF
V: TRBV6-1; CDR3: CASRPGLATEQYF
V: TRBV9; CDR3: CASSVGGQNSPLHF
V: TRBV6-1; CDR3: CASLPSGVGTEAFF
V: TRBV5-1; CDR3: CASSLTGGTSGMVEQFF
V: TRBV30; CDR3: CAAGQGGTQETQYF
V: TRBV12-3/TRBV12-4; CDR3: CASGTGSSYEQYF
V: TRBV2; CDR3: CASSEDRATFTDTQYF
V: TRBV5-1; CDR3: CASSLAKPGTSGSVSYEQYF
V: TRBV30; CDR3: CAWSADRDSPLHF
V: TRBV28; CDR3: CASSFELAGEQFF